The 2 T cell receptor beta chains below all came from one sample that was sequenced in a study of CD8 T cells in ankylosing spondylitis. Via MiXCR, TCRdb re-called the 5' RACE reads, giving one row per CDR3 protein. The sample lists around 210,000 distinct CDR3 sequences; 7% to 10% were seen once. Sequences were obtained from blood, either unsorted or a sorted T cell fraction (not recorded which). The receptors here all came from a female donor with ankylosing spondylitis or in good health (not recorded which).

In this sample, this clonotype turned up many times. This chain joins TRBV7-2 and TRBJ2-5; D may be TRBD2 (6 bases). Germline V gene data show CDR1 as SGHTA and CDR2 as FQGNSA. The CDR3 sequence is 13 residues long. V was pared by 5 bases and J by 5 bases, with 12 bases between. The CDR3 here is CASSPPGAETQYF. The DNA of the CDR3 is TGTGCCAGCAGCCCGCCGGGAGCGGAGACCCAGTACTTC.

This clonotype was seen ten or more times. The rearrangement links TRBV4-3 to TRBJ2-3; 9 bases are a match to TRBD2. Germline trimming cut 1 base from V and 6 bases from J; bases unmatched to any gene: 8. Germline V gene sequence: CDR1 LGHNA, CDR2 YSLEER. The CDR3 covers 16 residues. The CDR3 here is CASSQAWAGGLDTQYF. The CDR3, as DNA: TGCGCCAGCAGCCAAGCTTGGGCGGGAGGGCTGGATACGCAGTATTTT.